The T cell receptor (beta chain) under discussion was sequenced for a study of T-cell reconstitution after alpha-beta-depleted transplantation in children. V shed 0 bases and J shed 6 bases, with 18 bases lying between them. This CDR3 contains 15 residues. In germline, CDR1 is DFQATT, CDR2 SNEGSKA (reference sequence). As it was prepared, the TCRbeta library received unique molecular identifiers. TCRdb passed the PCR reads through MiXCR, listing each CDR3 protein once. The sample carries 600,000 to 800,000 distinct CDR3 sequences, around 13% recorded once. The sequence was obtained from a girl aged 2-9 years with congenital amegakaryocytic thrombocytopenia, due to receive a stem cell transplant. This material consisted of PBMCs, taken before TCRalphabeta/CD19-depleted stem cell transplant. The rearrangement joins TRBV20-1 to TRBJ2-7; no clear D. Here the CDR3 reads CSARDQDWGRSEQYF. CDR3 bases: TGCAGTGCTAGAGATCAAGACTGGGGAAGGTCCGAGCAGTACTTC.